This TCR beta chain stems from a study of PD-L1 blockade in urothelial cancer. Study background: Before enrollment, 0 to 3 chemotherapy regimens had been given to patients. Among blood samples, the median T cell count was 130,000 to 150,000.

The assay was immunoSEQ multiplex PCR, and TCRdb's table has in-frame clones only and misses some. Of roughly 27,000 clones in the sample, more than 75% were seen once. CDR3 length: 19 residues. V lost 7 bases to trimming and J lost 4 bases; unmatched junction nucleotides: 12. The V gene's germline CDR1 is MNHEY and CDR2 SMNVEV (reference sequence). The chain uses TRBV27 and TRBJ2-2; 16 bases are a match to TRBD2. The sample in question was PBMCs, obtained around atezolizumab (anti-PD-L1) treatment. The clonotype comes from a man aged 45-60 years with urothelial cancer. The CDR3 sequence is CASTPGGLAGGPGTGELFF. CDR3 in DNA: TGTGCCAGCACCCCTGGGGGACTAGCGGGAGGGCCTGGCACCGGGGAGCTGTTTTTT.